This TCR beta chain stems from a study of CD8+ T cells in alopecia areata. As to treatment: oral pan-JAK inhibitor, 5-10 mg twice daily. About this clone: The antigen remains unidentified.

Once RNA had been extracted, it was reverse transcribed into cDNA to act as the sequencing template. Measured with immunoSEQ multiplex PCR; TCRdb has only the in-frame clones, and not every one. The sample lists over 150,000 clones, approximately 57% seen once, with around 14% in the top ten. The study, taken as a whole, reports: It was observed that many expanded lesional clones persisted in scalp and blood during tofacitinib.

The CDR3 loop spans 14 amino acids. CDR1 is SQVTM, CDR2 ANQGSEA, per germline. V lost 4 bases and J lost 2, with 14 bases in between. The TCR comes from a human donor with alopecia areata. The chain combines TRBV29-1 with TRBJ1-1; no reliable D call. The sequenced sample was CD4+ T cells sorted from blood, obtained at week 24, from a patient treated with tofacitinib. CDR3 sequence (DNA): TGCAGCGTTGCCTACGCAGCACCAAACACTGAAGCTTTCTTT. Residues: CSVAYAAPNTEAFF. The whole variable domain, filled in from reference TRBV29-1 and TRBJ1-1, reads SAVISQKPSRDICQRGTSLTIQCQVDSQVTMMFWYRQQPGQSLTLIATANQGSEATYESGFVIDKFPISRPNLTFSTLTVSNMSPEDSSIYLCSVAYAAPNTEAFFGQGTRLTVV.